The 15 T cell receptor beta chains in this list originate from one sample, sequenced in a study of blood T cell repertoires in COVID-19. Profiling relied on immunoSEQ multiplex PCR, and the TCRdb table lists in-frame clones only, not all of them. This sample yields under 200,000 clones, of which around 75% are seen a single time; roughly 5.6% belongs to the top ten. Sequencing input: peripheral blood. The receptors derive from a woman aged 40-49 years with COVID-19, enrolled during active disease.

The chain uses TRBV4-1 and TRBJ2-7; tentatively, D is TRBD2 (5 bases). Trimming removed 0 bases from V and 2 bases from J, with 14 bases in between. The CDR3 is made up of 16 amino acids. CDR1 and CDR2 from the germline V gene are MGHRA and YSYEKL. The CDR3 loop reads CASSQEGGGYPYEQYF. CDR3 DNA: TGCGCCAGCAGCCAAGAAGGAGGTGGGTACCCCTACGAGCAGTACTTC.

V usage is TRBV7-2 and J usage is TRBJ2-5; D perhaps matches TRBD1 (5 bases). The V end was cut by 4 bases, the J end by 0 bases, with 15 bases between. The germline V gene encodes CDR1 SGHTA and CDR2 FQGNSA. CDR3 length: 16 amino acids. CDR3 DNA sequence: TGTGCCAGCAGCTCCCAGGGATGGATGTACCAAGAGACCCAGTACTTC. It codes for CASSSQGWMYQETQYF.

The chain couples TRBV18 to TRBJ2-7, with 8 bases fitting TRBD1. J was trimmed by 3 bases and V by 5 bases; bases with no gene match: 6. CDR3 length: 14 amino acids. Germline CDR1 reads KGHSH; CDR2 reads LQKENI. Here the CDR3 reads CASSLGQGHYEQYF. The CDR3 DNA follows: TGTGCCAGCTCATTAGGACAGGGCCACTACGAGCAGTACTTC.

The CDR3 coding sequence is TGTGCCCAAGGCGGTACCAGGGAGGTGGTGAACACTGAAGCTTTCTTT. Translated, it gives CAQGGTREVVNTEAFF. The chain uses TRBV19 and TRBJ1-1; tentatively, D is TRBD1 (5 bases). Germline lookup yields CDR1 LNHDA and CDR2 SQIVND (reference sequence). V was trimmed by 11 bases and J by 0 bases, leaving 22 bases between them. This CDR3 is built from 16 residues.

This chain connects TRBV7-2 to TRBJ1-1; perhaps TRBD1 as D (5 bases). The V end was cut by 2 bases, the J end by 2 bases, with 9 bases between. The CDR3 is 14 amino acids. Germline-derived CDR1 and CDR2 are SGHTA and FQGNSA. The CDR3 loop reads CASSLQGLNTEAFF. CDR3 sequence (DNA): TGTGCCAGCAGCTTACAGGGCCTCAACACTGAAGCTTTCTTT.

The J gene is TRBJ2-5, the V gene TRBV3-1 (or the pseudogene TRBV3-2), with 8 nucleotides matching TRBD1. V shed 6 bases and J 4 bases; nucleotides not matched to a gene: 1. The CDR3 has 12 residues. In germline, CDR1 is LGHDT, CDR2 YNNKEL (reference sequence). DNA for the CDR3: TGTGCCAGCAGGGACAGGGTAGAGACCCAGTACTTC. It codes for CASRDRVETQYF.

The rearrangement links TRBV12-3 or TRBV12-4 to TRBJ1-2, with D hard to call. This CDR3 is 13 amino acids long. V shed 4 bases and J shed 2 bases, with 8 bases lying between them. The CDR3 nucleotides are TGTGCCAGCAGTTACCAGATAAACTATGGCTACACCTTC. Residues: CASSYQINYGYTF.

This clone was picked up a small number of times. The chain links TRBV7-6 to TRBJ2-7; D is perhaps TRBD2 (5 bases). The CDR3 spans 13 residues. Germline CDR1 is SGHVS and CDR2 is FNYEAQ. V was pared by 4 bases and J by 0 bases, with 7 bases between. The CDR3 protein is CASSSTSSYEQYF. As DNA, the CDR3 is TGTGCCAGCAGCTCCACTAGCTCCTACGAGCAGTACTTC.

The chain links TRBV7-3 to TRBJ2-1; 9 positions agree with TRBD1. Germline CDR1 reads SGHTA; CDR2 reads FQGTGA. The CDR3 runs 15 residues. The V segment lost 4 bases and the J segment 3 bases; nucleotides outside the gene matches: 4. The CDR3 is CASSSDRGGYNEQFF. CDR3 bases: TGTGCCAGCAGCTCGGACAGGGGTGGCTACAATGAGCAGTTCTTC.

This sequence joins TRBV18 and TRBJ2-1; TRBD1 agrees at 10 bases. Germline values: CDR1 KGHSH, CDR2 LQKENI. After removal of 2 bases from V and 1 base from J, the junction contained 5 bases not matched to a gene. This CDR3 has 17 amino acids. The CDR3 DNA reads as TGTGCCAGCTCACCAGTAGGACAGGGGGTGTCCTACAATGAGCAGTTCTTC. It specifies CASSPVGQGVSYNEQFF.

This chain joins TRBV29-1 and TRBJ2-5, with 12 bases lining up with TRBD2. The CDR3 is 14 amino acids. Germline CDR1 is SQVTM and CDR2 is ANQGSEA. Trimming at V came to 3 bases and at J to 7 bases, leaving 6 bases not matched to a gene. The CDR3 region is CSVETSGSSGTQYF. Written as DNA, the CDR3 is TGCAGCGTTGAGACTAGCGGGAGTTCGGGGACCCAGTACTTC.

This chain uses TRBV5-4 with TRBJ1-2; D gene unclear. Germline V gene data show CDR1 as SGHNT and CDR2 as YYREEE (reference sequence). Trimming left V 0 bases short and J 8 bases short, with 11 bases between. The CDR3 runs to 13 residues. CDR3 loop: CASSLAVGGGYTF. The CDR3 coding sequence is TGTGCCAGCAGCTTGGCCGTTGGCGGGGGCTACACCTTC.

The chain employs TRBV7-3 and TRBJ1-2, with D uncertain. Trimming left V 0 bases short and J 8 bases short, with 10 bases between. Germline CDR1 SGHTA, CDR2 FQGTGA. The CDR3 loop spans 13 amino acids. CDR3 sequence: CASSLTGERGYTF. The DNA for the CDR3 is TGTGCCAGCAGCTTAACTGGGGAGAGGGGCTACACCTTC.

The J gene is TRBJ2-1, the V gene TRBV5-4; 8 bases agree with TRBD1. Trimming removed 4 bases from V and 7 bases from J; junction bases left unmatched: 10. Germline lookup yields CDR1 SGHNT and CDR2 YYREEE (reference sequence). The CDR3 runs 15 residues. The CDR3 protein is CASSPTGGKGNEQFF. The CDR3 region has the DNA TGTGCCAGCAGCCCCACAGGGGGAAAAGGGAATGAGCAGTTCTTC.

The chain uses TRBV15 and TRBJ2-7; 8 bases agree with TRBD2. The V and J ends lost 0 bases and 3 bases, in that order; junction bases with no gene match: 4. Germline CDR1 reads LNHNV; CDR2 reads YYDKDF (reference sequence). The CDR3 runs 15 residues. CDR3 DNA sequence: TGTGCCACCAGCAGAGATCTGGGACTAGGCTACGAGCAGTACTTC. Translation: CATSRDLGLGYEQYF.